This is a list of T cell receptor beta chains from one sample in a study of PD-1 blockade in classical Hodgkin lymphoma. Here immunoSEQ multiplex PCR was the method, and the copy in TCRdb shows in-frame clones only, minus some. The repertoire includes more than 2,500 clones, just under 75% of them detected once, and roughly 18% sits in the top ten. Sequencing used CD8+ T cells from blood, obtained at baseline. Receptor source: a human donor with classical Hodgkin lymphoma. The CDR3 runs from the conserved cysteine through the conserved F or W. Fields, in order: clone size, D gene, J gene, V gene, CDR3 length, CDR3 protein, CDR3 DNA. A D gene is named only where the DNA matches it firmly. The size of a clone is reported for some rows only, either as once, few or many, or as a class for expanded clones.

clone_size: NA; d_call: TRBD2; j_call: TRBJ2-7; v_call: TRBV11-1; cdr3_length: 16; cdr3_aa: CASSGGTSGGFREQYF; cdr3_nt: TGTGCCAGCAGCGGAGGAACTAGCGGGGGGTTCCGCGAGCAGTACTTC
clone_size: NA; d_call: TRBD2; j_call: TRBJ2-2; v_call: TRBV6-5; cdr3_length: 15; cdr3_aa: CASSLLAGGSGELFF; cdr3_nt: TGTGCCAGCAGTTTACTAGCGGGGGGGTCTGGGGAGCTGTTTTTT
clone_size: once; d_call: NA; j_call: TRBJ2-4; v_call: TRBV27; cdr3_length: 15; cdr3_aa: CASSKNRVAKNIQYF; cdr3_nt: TGTGCCAGCAGTAAAAACAGGGTAGCCAAAAACATTCAGTACTTC
clone_size: NA; d_call: NA; j_call: TRBJ2-7; v_call: TRBV10-3; cdr3_length: 11; cdr3_aa: CATGPAYEQYF; cdr3_nt: TGTGCCACCGGCCCTGCCTACGAGCAGTACTTC
clone_size: NA; d_call: TRBD2; j_call: TRBJ2-3; v_call: TRBV4-1; cdr3_length: 16; cdr3_aa: CASSQDTASGVDTQYF; cdr3_nt: TGCGCCAGCAGCCAAGATACCGCTAGCGGGGTAGATACGCAGTATTTT
clone_size: NA; d_call: NA; j_call: TRBJ1-1; v_call: TRBV5-1; cdr3_length: 11; cdr3_aa: CASREGQEAFF; cdr3_nt: TGCGCCAGCAGGGAGGGGCAGGAAGCTTTCTTT
clone_size: NA; d_call: TRBD2; j_call: TRBJ2-7; v_call: TRBV9; cdr3_length: 15; cdr3_aa: CASSVSGGASSEQYF; cdr3_nt: TGTGCCAGCAGCGTAAGCGGGGGGGCCTCGTCCGAGCAGTACTTC
clone_size: NA; d_call: NA; j_call: TRBJ2-7; v_call: TRBV6-5; cdr3_length: 16; cdr3_aa: CASSYTPGAVGYEQYF; cdr3_nt: TGTGCCAGCAGTTACACCCCCGGGGCGGTGGGCTACGAGCAGTACTTC
clone_size: NA; d_call: TRBD1; j_call: TRBJ1-4; v_call: TRBV9; cdr3_length: 15; cdr3_aa: CASSVGSGGIEKLFF; cdr3_nt: TGTGCCAGCAGCGTAGGGTCAGGGGGCATTGAAAAACTGTTTTTT
clone_size: NA; d_call: NA; j_call: TRBJ2-7; v_call: TRBV7-9; cdr3_length: 13; cdr3_aa: CASTPRDSYEQYF; cdr3_nt: TGTGCCAGCACCCCTCGGGATTCCTACGAGCAGTACTTC
clone_size: NA; d_call: TRBD1; j_call: TRBJ1-6; v_call: TRBV10-3; cdr3_length: 15; cdr3_aa: CASSDSSGGNSPLHF; cdr3_nt: TGTGCCAGCAGTGACTCATCAGGGGGCAATTCACCCCTCCACTTT
clone_size: NA; d_call: NA; j_call: TRBJ2-7; v_call: TRBV7-9; cdr3_length: 15; cdr3_aa: CASSPWAGSSYEQYF; cdr3_nt: TGTGCCAGCAGCCCCTGGGCAGGGAGCTCCTACGAGCAGTACTTC
clone_size: few; d_call: NA; j_call: TRBJ1-2; v_call: TRBV30; cdr3_length: 12; cdr3_aa: CAWSALSGGYTF; cdr3_nt: TGTGCCTGGAGTGCCCTTTCGGGTGGCTACACCTTC
clone_size: once; d_call: NA; j_call: TRBJ2-1; v_call: TRBV2; cdr3_length: 13; cdr3_aa: CASMDPPYIEQFF; cdr3_nt: TGTGCCAGCATGGACCCTCCATACATTGAGCAGTTCTTC
clone_size: NA; d_call: TRBD1; j_call: TRBJ1-5; v_call: TRBV7-6; cdr3_length: 17; cdr3_aa: CASSPSRADRGNQPQHF; cdr3_nt: TGTGCCAGCAGCCCCTCGCGGGCCGACAGGGGTAATCAGCCCCAGCATTTT
clone_size: NA; d_call: NA; j_call: TRBJ1-6; v_call: TRBV4-3; cdr3_length: 15; cdr3_aa: CASSQEIGSGITLHF; cdr3_nt: TGCGCCAGCAGCCAAGAGATAGGGTCGGGAATCACCCTCCACTTT
clone_size: once; d_call: NA; j_call: TRBJ2-1; v_call: TRBV7-9; cdr3_length: 15; cdr3_aa: CASSLIRISYNEQFF; cdr3_nt: TGTGCCAGCAGCTTAATTCGTATCTCCTACAATGAGCAGTTCTTC
clone_size: few; d_call: TRBD2; j_call: TRBJ2-7; v_call: TRBV7-9; cdr3_length: 15; cdr3_aa: CASSLSGGAQYEQYF; cdr3_nt: TGTGCCAGCAGCTTATCGGGGGGGGCCCAATACGAGCAGTACTTC
clone_size: few; d_call: NA; j_call: TRBJ1-6; v_call: TRBV6-5; cdr3_length: 13; cdr3_aa: CASSAGRGPPLHF; cdr3_nt: TGTGCCAGCAGTGCGGGACGGGGGCCACCCCTCCACTTT
clone_size: NA; d_call: NA; j_call: TRBJ1-1; v_call: TRBV5-5; cdr3_length: 12; cdr3_aa: CASSLAYTEAFF; cdr3_nt: TGTGCCAGCAGCTTGGCTTACACTGAAGCTTTCTTT
clone_size: NA; d_call: TRBD2; j_call: TRBJ2-3; v_call: TRBV27; cdr3_length: 14; cdr3_aa: CASTLAGGTDTQYF; cdr3_nt: TGTGCCAGCACCTTAGCGGGGGGCACAGATACGCAGTATTTT
clone_size: NA; d_call: NA; j_call: TRBJ1-1; v_call: TRBV4-1; cdr3_length: 15; cdr3_aa: CASSQDTHPNTEAFF; cdr3_nt: TGCGCCAGCAGCCAAGATACCCACCCGAACACTGAAGCTTTCTTT
clone_size: NA; d_call: TRBD1; j_call: TRBJ2-4; v_call: TRBV4-1; cdr3_length: 14; cdr3_aa: CASSLEYRGHIQYF; cdr3_nt: TGCGCCAGCAGCCTCGAATACAGGGGGCACATTCAGTACTTC
clone_size: NA; d_call: TRBD2; j_call: TRBJ2-7; v_call: TRBV10-3; cdr3_length: 15; cdr3_aa: CAISEVTSGPYEQYF; cdr3_nt: TGTGCCATCAGTGAAGTAACTAGCGGACCCTACGAGCAGTACTTC
clone_size: NA; d_call: NA; j_call: TRBJ2-3; v_call: TRBV6-1; cdr3_length: 15; cdr3_aa: CASSVTSGGADTQYF; cdr3_nt: TGTGCCAGCAGTGTGACTAGTGGGGGCGCAGATACGCAGTATTTT
clone_size: NA; d_call: NA; j_call: TRBJ1-2; v_call: TRBV6-6; cdr3_length: 12; cdr3_aa: CASSLRNYGYTF; cdr3_nt: TGTGCCAGCAGTCTACGAAACTATGGCTACACCTTC
clone_size: few; d_call: NA; j_call: TRBJ1-6; v_call: TRBV2; cdr3_length: 18; cdr3_aa: CASSVLAGENSYNSPLHF; cdr3_nt: TGTGCCAGCAGTGTATTGGCTGGGGAAAACTCCTATAATTCACCCCTCCACTTT